These T cell receptor beta chains were read from a single sample in a study of CD8+CD57+ T cells in acquired aplastic anemia. TCRdb redid the calling of the reads with MiXCR, one entry per CDR3 protein. Of 150,000 to 200,000 distinct CDR3 sequences in the sample, around 48% were seen once. The sequenced sample was sorted CD4+, CD8+, or CD8+CD57+ T cells (not recorded which) from PBMCs. Receptors originate from a human donor with aplastic anemia. The CDR3 runs from the conserved cysteine through the conserved F or W. The order of the fields is J gene, V gene, clone size, D gene, CDR3 DNA, CDR3 protein. A D gene is named only where the DNA matches it firmly. Some rows mark clone size as missing; the rest say once, few, many or name a class of expanded clone.

TRBJ2-3 | TRBV6-1 | few | - | TGTGCCAGCTCAGCCGGGGCAGGCCGCACAGATACGCAGTATTTT | CASSAGAGRTDTQYF
TRBJ2-3 | TRBV10-3 | many | TRBD2 | TGTGCCATTCGGGCTTTAGCGGGGATCACAGATACGCAGTATTTT | CAIRALAGITDTQYF
TRBJ2-6 | TRBV5-4 | - | - | TGTGCCAGCAGCTCCACCTTTTTATCCGACATCTCTGGGGCCAACGTCCTGACTTTC | CASSSTFLSDISGANVLTF
TRBJ1-2 | TRBV5-8 | - | - | TGTGCCAGCAGCTATGACAGAAACTATGGCTACACCTTC | CASSYDRNYGYTF
TRBJ2-3 | TRBV5-1 | - | - | TGCGCCAGCAGCTTGGATGGGGCCACAGATACGCAGTATTTT | CASSLDGATDTQYF
TRBJ2-3 | TRBV7-9 | few | - | TGTGCCAGCAGCCAGTGGCCCACAGATACGCAGTATTTT | CASSQWPTDTQYF
TRBJ2-7 | TRBV7-8 | - | - | TGTGCCAGCAGCCCCCCGGTGGGCTACGAGCAGTACTTC | CASSPPVGYEQYF
TRBJ1-1 | TRBV4-2 | many | - | TGTGCCAGCAGCTGGGGGGCCGAAGCTTTCTTT | CASSWGAEAFF
TRBJ2-7 | TRBV19 | many | - | TGTGCCAGTAGTATATACGGCCAGGCTAGCGAGCAGTACTTC | CASSIYGQASEQYF
TRBJ2-7 | TRBV11-3 | - | - | TGTGCCAGCAGCGCCCACAGGGCGCCCTACGAGCAGTACTTC | CASSAHRAPYEQYF
TRBJ1-1 | TRBV5-1 | - | TRBD1 | TGCGCCAGCAGCTCGGGGACAGGGTACACTGAAGCTTTCTTT | CASSSGTGYTEAFF
TRBJ1-1 | TRBV10-3 | - | - | TGTGCCATCAGCAAACAGGAATTCACTGAAGCTTTCTTT | CAISKQEFTEAFF
TRBJ1-3 | TRBV5-1 | many | - | TGCGCCAGCAGCTTGCAATCAGTGAGTTCTGGAAACACCATATATTTT | CASSLQSVSSGNTIYF
TRBJ2-5 | TRBV2 | - | TRBD2 | TGTGCCAGCAGTCCCCAGCGGGGAAAGCGAGAGACCCAGTACTTC | CASSPQRGKRETQYF
TRBJ2-1 | TRBV7-7 | many | TRBD2 | TGTGCTAGCAGCCCAGGACTAGATTCTGAACCGCCATCAAATGAGCAGTTCTTC | CASSPGLDSEPPSNEQFF
TRBJ2-1 | TRBV19 | many | - | TGTGCCAGTAGCCTTTCTCTCTCCCCGGGGTTTAGCGATGAGCAGTTCTTC | CASSLSLSPGFSDEQFF
TRBJ1-5 | TRBV24-1 | - | - | TGTGCCACCTCCTGGGCGGGGAGCAATCAGCCCCAGCATTTT | CATSWAGSNQPQHF
TRBJ1-1 | TRBV29-1 | - | - | TGCAGCGGATCTCGTAGGATGAACACTGAAGCTTTCTTT | CSGSRRMNTEAFF
TRBJ1-6 | TRBV5-1 | many | TRBD1 | TGCGCCAGCAGCTTGGAACCAGGGGGCTCCAATTCACCCCTCCACTTT | CASSLEPGGSNSPLHF
TRBJ2-5 | TRBV7-2 | - | TRBD2 | TGTGCCAGCAGCTTAGGACTAGCGGAAAGGACCCAGTACTTC | CASSLGLAERTQYF
TRBJ2-7 | TRBV19 | many | - | TGTGCCAGTAGTTCGAGACTAGAAGCATCCTACGAGCAGTACTTC | CASSSRLEASYEQYF
TRBJ2-1 | TRBV9 | many | - | TGTGCCAGCAGCGTAGAACTAGGAAATGAGCAGTTCTTC | CASSVELGNEQFF
TRBJ1-1 | TRBV20-1 | - | TRBD1 | TGCAGTGCTGCCAGGGGGCTGGGTGAAGCTTTCTTT | CSAARGLGEAFF
TRBJ1-5 | TRBV7-6 | many | - | TGTGCCAGCAGCTTTTCGGCAAGCCCCTATAGCAATCAGCCCCAGCATTTT | CASSFSASPYSNQPQHF
TRBJ1-1 | TRBV27 | - | - | TGTGCCAGCAGTTTTTCCCAGTGGAACACTGAAGCTTTCTTT | CASSFSQWNTEAFF
TRBJ2-3 | TRBV5-4 | once | - | TGTGCCAGCAGCTTGCGGGGCGGAACCACAGATACGCAGTATTTT | CASSLRGGTTDTQYF
TRBJ2-1 | TRBV4-1 | - | TRBD1 | TGCGCCAGCAGCCAACCGGGACAGGTCCGCAATGAGCAGTTCTTC | CASSQPGQVRNEQFF
TRBJ2-5 | TRBV15 | - | - | TGTGCCACCAGCAGGCGCAGGGCAGAGACCCAGTACTTC | CATSRRRAETQYF
TRBJ1-4 | TRBV5-5 | many | TRBD1 | TGTGCCAGCAGCCTAGGGACAGCCCCTACTAATGAAAAACTGTTTTTT | CASSLGTAPTNEKLFF
TRBJ2-6 | TRBV20-1 | many | - | TGCAGTGCTATCGAGAGGGCTGGGGCCAACGTCCTGACTTTC | CSAIERAGANVLTF
TRBJ2-7 | TRBV29-1 | - | TRBD1 | TGCAGCGTTCGAAAGGACAGGTTAGCCTACGAGCAGTACTTC | CSVRKDRLAYEQYF
TRBJ2-4 | TRBV24-1 | once | - | TGTGCCACCAGTGATTTAGGATTGGTTCAGTACTTC | CATSDLGLVQYF
TRBJ1-5 | TRBV2 | - | TRBD1 | TGTGCCAGCAGTGCCGGGACAGGGAATGGACCCCAGCATTTT | CASSAGTGNGPQHF
TRBJ1-2 | TRBV20-1 | few | - | TGCAGTGCTAGAGTCCCGGATGGCTACACCTTC | CSARVPDGYTF
TRBJ1-2 | TRBV15 | - | - | TGTGCCACCAGCAGAGTCGAGGGGAACTATGGCTACACCTTC | CATSRVEGNYGYTF
TRBJ2-1 | TRBV6-2/TRBV6-3 | many | TRBD2 | TGTGCCAGCGGCGGGGCTAGCGGGGGCACAAATGAGCAGTTCTTC | CASGGASGGTNEQFF
TRBJ2-1 | TRBV7-2 | once | - | TGTGCCAGCAGCACCGGGGCTTACGATGAGCAGTTCTTC | CASSTGAYDEQFF
TRBJ2-2 | TRBV10-3 | few | - | TGTGCCATCAGTGAGTCGACTCGCGTGGGCGGGGAGCTGTTTTTT | CAISESTRVGGELFF
TRBJ2-1 | TRBV7-3 | once | - | TGTGCCAGCAGCTCCGGGATAAACAATGAGCAGTTCTTC | CASSSGINNEQFF
TRBJ2-1 | TRBV2 | - | - | TGTGCCAGCAGGGACCCCGACTGGCTCTATGAGCAGTTCTTC | CASRDPDWLYEQFF
TRBJ1-6 | TRBV15 | once | - | TGTGCCACCAGCAGCAGGGGCGGCAATCCACCCCTCCACTTT | CATSSRGGNPPLHF
TRBJ2-7 | TRBV5-1 | many | TRBD1 | TGCGCCAGCAGCTTGGTCCAGGGGGCCTACGAGCAGTACTTC | CASSLVQGAYEQYF
TRBJ2-7 | TRBV21-1 | - | - | TGTGCCAGCAGCCCCACCGCGGGGGGTACCGCTGGCGAGCAGTACTTC | CASSPTAGGTAGEQYF
TRBJ2-3 | TRBV19 | - | - | TGTGCCAGTAGTTTCACGTGGGATACGCAGTATTTT | CASSFTWDTQYF
TRBJ2-3 | TRBV11-1 | - | TRBD2 | TGTGCCAGCAGACCAATCGGGGGGTTATACACAGATACGCAGTATTTT | CASRPIGGLYTDTQYF